Each of the 12 T cell receptor beta chains below was sequenced from the same sample in a study of Graves' ophthalmopathy and Graves' hyperthyroidism. The study amplified TCR beta CDR3 regions using RNA transcripts. A first-round RT-PCR used HTBI primers, followed by a second-round multiplex PCR. TCRdb used MiXCR to reprocess the multiplex PCR reads, holding one entry per CDR3 protein. The table shows under 350,000 distinct CDR3 sequences, with 17% occurring only once. The source material was peripheral blood. The receptor source for this set is an adult man with Graves' ophthalmopathy.

This clonotype occurred once. The chain recombines TRBV12-3 or TRBV12-4 with TRBJ1-6, with D possibly TRBD1 on 6 matching bases. Trimming cost V 5 bases and J 0 bases, with 14 bases left between them. The CDR3 totals 17 residues. CDR3: CASSEFQGSSYNSPLHF. The CDR3 coding sequence is TGTGCCAGCAGTGAGTTCCAGGGGAGCTCCTATAATTCACCCCTCCACTTT.

The chain recombines TRBV9 with TRBJ1-1; possibly TRBD1 for D (6 bases). The length of the CDR3 is 15 residues. The V end lost 0 bases, the J end lost 5 bases, and 14 bases lay between the germline ends. CDR1 and CDR2 (germline): SGDLS, YYNGEE. The CDR3 bases are TGTGCCAGCAGCGTAGGCAGGGGCGCGAGGACTGAAGCTTTCTTT. As protein: CASSVGRGARTEAFF.

This clonotype showed up just once. The chain employs TRBV10-3 and TRBJ2-7; D is unresolved. The CDR3 runs to 11 residues. CDR1 and CDR2 (germline): ENHRY, SYGVKD. V was cut by 6 bases and J by 7 bases, with 10 bases left in between. This CDR3 reads CAISPRFEQYF. DNA for the CDR3: TGTGCCATCAGCCCTAGGTTTGAGCAGTACTTC.

Many counts were recorded for this clonotype. DNA of the CDR3: TGCGCCAGCAGCTTTGGACACCCGAGCTCTGGAAACACCATATATTTT. It encodes CASSFGHPSSGNTIYF. V usage is TRBV5-1 and J usage is TRBJ1-3; D is perhaps TRBD1 (5 bases). CDR1 is SGHRS and CDR2 is YFSETQ in the germline V gene. V was cut by 2 bases and J by 0 bases, with 12 bases left in between. The CDR3 is made up of 16 amino acids. Supplemented by reference TRBV5-1 and TRBJ1-3, the full variable domain reads KAGVTQTPRYLIKTRGQQVTLSCSPISGHRSVSWYQQTPGQGLQFLFEYFSETQRNKGNFPGRFSGRQFSNSRSEMNVSTLELGDSALYLCASSFGHPSSGNTIYFGEGSWLTVV.

This clonotype was counted only a few times. The chain has TRBV18 and TRBJ1-1; a possible D gene is TRBD1 (6 bases). This CDR3 contains 16 residues. V lost 0 bases and J 1 base, leaving 12 bases between the germline ends. The germline gives CDR1 KGHSH, CDR2 LQKENI. DNA for the CDR3: TGTGCCAGCTCACCACCGGACAGAATCAAGAACACTGAAGCTTTCTTT. As protein: CASSPPDRIKNTEAFF. Full variable domain (rest looked up from reference TRBV18 and TRBJ1-1): NAGVMQNPRHLVRRRGQEARLRCSPMKGHSHVYWYRQLPEEGLKFMVYLQKENIIDESGMPKERFSAEFPKEGPSILRIQQVVRGDSAAYFCASSPPDRIKNTEAFFGQGTRLTVV.

This clonotype occurred a few times. The chain joins TRBV4-1 to TRBJ2-6; 9 bases line up with TRBD1. The germline gives CDR1 MGHRA, CDR2 YSYEKL. The CDR3 runs 19 residues. V shed 2 bases, J shed 0 bases, and the junction held 8 bases outside the gene matches. CDR3 DNA sequence: TGCGCCAGCAGCCAAAGGGCCGGGACAGGGCTCTCTGGGGCCAACGTCCTGACTTTC. Translating it yields CASSQRAGTGLSGANVLTF.

The rearrangement links TRBV6-2 or TRBV6-3 to TRBJ2-2, with D possibly being TRBD2 (5 bases). This CDR3 has 15 residues. In germline, CDR1 is MNHEY, CDR2 SVGEGT. V dropped 0 bases and J dropped 3 bases, with 8 bases sitting between them. Here the CDR3 reads CASSYSSGHTGELFF. The CDR3 DNA reads as TGTGCCAGCAGTTACTCGAGCGGACACACCGGGGAGCTGTTTTTT.

V usage is TRBV30 and J usage is TRBJ2-5; D unresolved. The germline V gene encodes CDR1 GTSNPN and CDR2 SVGIG (reference sequence). CDR3 length: 17 amino acids. V was clipped by 3 bases and J by 2 bases, with 22 bases between them. The CDR3 loop reads CAWSGGRPRTRQETQYF. The CDR3 nucleotides read TGTGCCTGGAGCGGTGGTCGGCCGAGGACCAGACAAGAGACCCAGTACTTC.

The rearrangement joins TRBV7-3 to TRBJ1-1; D is ambiguous. The CDR3 is made up of 14 amino acids. The V end lost 2 bases, the J end lost 1 base, and 8 bases lay between the germline ends. Germline CDR1 is SGHTA and CDR2 is FQGTGA. CDR3: CASSLLHGNTEAFF. Written as DNA, the CDR3 is TGTGCCAGCAGCTTATTGCATGGGAACACTGAAGCTTTCTTT.

Many counts were recorded for this clonotype. The CDR3 does not end in the conserved phenylalanine or tryptophan, so this is likely a read error. The gene calls are TRBV29-1 and TRBJ2-5; a possible D gene is TRBD2 (5 bases). V gave up 2 bases and J gave up 7 bases, with 14 bases separating them. The V gene's germline CDR1 is SQVTM and CDR2 ANQGSEA. The CDR3 has 13 residues. The CDR3 DNA follows: TGCAGCGTTGAATCGGGATCATCGGTGACCCAGTACCTC. It codes for CSVESGSSVTQYL.

This clonotype was picked up a small number of times. The chain uses TRBV12-3 or TRBV12-4 and TRBJ2-7; TRBD2 matches at 7 bases. Trimming at V came to 5 bases and at J to 0 bases, leaving 4 bases not matched to a gene. The CDR3 extends over 14 amino acids. CDR3 in DNA: TGTGCCAGCAGTCAGGGAGGGCCCTCCTACGAGCAGTACTTC. This encodes CASSQGGPSYEQYF.

The chain links TRBV30 to TRBJ1-2, with D unclear. Trimming left V 0 bases short and J 8 bases short, with 16 bases between. The CDR3 runs to 14 residues. Looked up from germline, CDR1 is GTSNPN and CDR2 is SVGIG (reference sequence). CDR3 coding DNA: TGTGCCTGGAGTGTACTTCTGGGAATGAGAGGCTACACCTTC. It encodes CAWSVLLGMRGYTF.